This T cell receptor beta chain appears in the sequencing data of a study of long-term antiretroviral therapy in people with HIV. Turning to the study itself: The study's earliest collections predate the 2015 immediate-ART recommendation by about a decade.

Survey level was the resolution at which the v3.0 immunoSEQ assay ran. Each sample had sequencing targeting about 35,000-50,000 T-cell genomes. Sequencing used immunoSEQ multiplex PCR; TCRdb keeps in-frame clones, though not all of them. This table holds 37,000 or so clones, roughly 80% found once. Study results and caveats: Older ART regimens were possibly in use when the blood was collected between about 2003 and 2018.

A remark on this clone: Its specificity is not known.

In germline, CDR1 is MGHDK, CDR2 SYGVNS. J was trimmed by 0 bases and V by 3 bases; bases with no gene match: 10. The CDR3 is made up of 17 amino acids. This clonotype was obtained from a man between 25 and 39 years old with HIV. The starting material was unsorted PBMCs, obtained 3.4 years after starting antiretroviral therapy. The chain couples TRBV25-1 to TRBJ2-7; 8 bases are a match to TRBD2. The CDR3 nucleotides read TGTGCCAGCAGTGATAAAGGGCAGAGCGGGAGCTCCTACGAGCAGTACTTC. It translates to CASSDKGQSGSSYEQYF.